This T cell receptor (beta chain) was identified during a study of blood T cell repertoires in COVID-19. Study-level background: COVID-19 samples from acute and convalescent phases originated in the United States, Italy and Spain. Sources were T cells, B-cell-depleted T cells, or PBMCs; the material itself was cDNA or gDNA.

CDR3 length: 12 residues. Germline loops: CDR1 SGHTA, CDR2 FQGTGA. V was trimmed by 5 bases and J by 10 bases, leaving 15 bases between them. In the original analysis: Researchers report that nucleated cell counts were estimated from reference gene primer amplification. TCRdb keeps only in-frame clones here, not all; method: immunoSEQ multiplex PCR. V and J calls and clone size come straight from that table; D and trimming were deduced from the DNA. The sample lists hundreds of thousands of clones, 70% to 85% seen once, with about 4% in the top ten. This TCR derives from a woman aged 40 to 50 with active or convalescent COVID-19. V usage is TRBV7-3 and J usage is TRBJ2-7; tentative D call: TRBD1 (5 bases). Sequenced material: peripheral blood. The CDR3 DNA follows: TGTGCCAGCAGCCTACCCCCCAGGGATCAGTACTTC. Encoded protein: CASSLPPRDQYF. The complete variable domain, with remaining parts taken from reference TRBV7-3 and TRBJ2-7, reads GAGVSQTPSNKVTEKGKYVELRCDPISGHTALYWYRQSLGQGPEFLIYFQGTGAADDSGLPNDRFFAVRPEGSVSTLKIQRTERGDSAVYLCASSLPPRDQYFGPGTRLTVT.